This T cell receptor beta chain is drawn from a study of blood T cell repertoires in COVID-19. Study-wide context: Samples of COVID-19 (acute and convalescent) were obtained from the United States, Italy and Spain.

Enrolled through a virtual design, the participants were between 18 and 89 years of age and came from fewer than 30 US areas. Which cohort a participant joined came from the clinical history participants gave. The CDR3 has 15 residues. Germline lookup yields CDR1 LGHNA and CDR2 YSLEER. V shed 4 bases, J shed 5 bases, and the junction held 10 bases outside the gene matches. This clone was detected only a few times. Data came from immunoSEQ multiplex PCR; TCRdb stores just in-frame clones and leaves some out. Of about 280,000 clones listed, around 88% are singletons. Sequencing used PBMCs or T cells enriched from blood (not recorded which). This receptor was obtained from a woman aged 40 to 50 who had recovered from COVID-19. V is TRBV4-3 and J is TRBJ2-7; 8 nucleotides line up with TRBD2. The CDR3 coding sequence is TGCGCCAGCAGCCCCGTAGCGGGACGGGGGGACGAGCAGTACTTC. Its translation: CASSPVAGRGDEQYF.